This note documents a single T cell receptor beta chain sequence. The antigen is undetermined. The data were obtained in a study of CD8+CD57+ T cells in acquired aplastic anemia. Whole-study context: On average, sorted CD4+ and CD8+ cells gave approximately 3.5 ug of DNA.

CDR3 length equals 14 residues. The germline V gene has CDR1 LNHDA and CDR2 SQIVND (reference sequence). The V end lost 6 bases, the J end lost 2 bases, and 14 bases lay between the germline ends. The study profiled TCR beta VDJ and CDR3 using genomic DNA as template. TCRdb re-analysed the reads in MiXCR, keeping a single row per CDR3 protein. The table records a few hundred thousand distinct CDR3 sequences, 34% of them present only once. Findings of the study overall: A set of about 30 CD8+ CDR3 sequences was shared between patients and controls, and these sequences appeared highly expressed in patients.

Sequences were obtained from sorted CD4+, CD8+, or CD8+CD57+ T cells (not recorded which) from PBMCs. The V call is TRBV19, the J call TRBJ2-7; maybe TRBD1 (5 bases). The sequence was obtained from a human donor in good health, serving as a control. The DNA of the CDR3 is TGTGCCAGTAGGCCCTTGGACAACCCCTACGAGCAGTACTTC. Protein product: CASRPLDNPYEQYF.